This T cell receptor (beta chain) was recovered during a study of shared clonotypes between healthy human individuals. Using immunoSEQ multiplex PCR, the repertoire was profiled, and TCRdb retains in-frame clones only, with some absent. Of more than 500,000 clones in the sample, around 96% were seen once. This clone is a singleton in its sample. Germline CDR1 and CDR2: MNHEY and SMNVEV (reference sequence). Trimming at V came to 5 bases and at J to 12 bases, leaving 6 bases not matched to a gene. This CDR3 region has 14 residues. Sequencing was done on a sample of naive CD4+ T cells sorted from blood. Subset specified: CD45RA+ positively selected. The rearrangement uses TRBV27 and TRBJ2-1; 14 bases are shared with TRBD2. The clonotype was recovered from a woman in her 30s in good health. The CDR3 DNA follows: TGTGCCAGCAGTGGGACTAGCGGGAGTTATGGGCAGTTCTTC. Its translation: CASSGTSGSYGQFF.